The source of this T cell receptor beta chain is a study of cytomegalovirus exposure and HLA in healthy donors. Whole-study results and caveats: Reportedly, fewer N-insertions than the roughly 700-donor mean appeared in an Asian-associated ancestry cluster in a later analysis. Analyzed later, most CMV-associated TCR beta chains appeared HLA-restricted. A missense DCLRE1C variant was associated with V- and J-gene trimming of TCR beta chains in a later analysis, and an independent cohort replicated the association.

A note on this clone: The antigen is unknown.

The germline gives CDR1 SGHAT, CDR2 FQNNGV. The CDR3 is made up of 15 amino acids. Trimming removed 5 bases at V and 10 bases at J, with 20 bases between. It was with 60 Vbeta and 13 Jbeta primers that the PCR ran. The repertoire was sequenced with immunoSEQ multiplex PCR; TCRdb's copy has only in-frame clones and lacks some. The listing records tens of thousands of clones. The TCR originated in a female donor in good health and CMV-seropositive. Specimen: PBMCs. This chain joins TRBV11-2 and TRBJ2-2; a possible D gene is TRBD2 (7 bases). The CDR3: CASSLGGMLGAELFF. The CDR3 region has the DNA TGTGCCAGCAGCCTGGGGGGGATGTTGGGGGCGGAGCTGTTTTTT.